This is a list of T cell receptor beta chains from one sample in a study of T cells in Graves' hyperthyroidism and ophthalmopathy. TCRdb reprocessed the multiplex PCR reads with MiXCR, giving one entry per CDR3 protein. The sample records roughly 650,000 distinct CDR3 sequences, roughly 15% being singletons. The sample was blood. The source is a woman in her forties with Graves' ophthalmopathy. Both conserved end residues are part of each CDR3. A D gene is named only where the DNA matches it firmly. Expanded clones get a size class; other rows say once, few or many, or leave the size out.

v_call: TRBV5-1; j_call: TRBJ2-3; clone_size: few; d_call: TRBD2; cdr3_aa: CASSLDRAGRADTQYF; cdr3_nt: TGCGCCAGCAGCTTGGATCGGGCGGGGAGGGCAGATACGCAGTATTTT
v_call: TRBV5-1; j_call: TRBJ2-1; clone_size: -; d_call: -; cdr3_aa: CASSLYRAGMGEQFF; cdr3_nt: TGCGCCAGCAGCTTGTACCGGGCAGGGATGGGGGAGCAGTTCTTC
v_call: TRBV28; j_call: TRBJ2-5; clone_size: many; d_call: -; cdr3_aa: CATSWTRQETQYF; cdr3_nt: TGTGCCACAAGCTGGACACGGCAAGAGACCCAGTACTTC
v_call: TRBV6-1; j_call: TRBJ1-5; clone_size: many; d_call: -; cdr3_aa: CASSSRSNQPQHF; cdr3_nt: TGTGCCAGCAGCAGCCGGAGCAATCAGCCCCAGCATTTT
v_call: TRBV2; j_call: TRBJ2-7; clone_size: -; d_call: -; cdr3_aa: CASSERWEPDEQYF; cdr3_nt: TGTGCCAGCAGTGAAAGGTGGGAACCTGACGAGCAGTACTTC
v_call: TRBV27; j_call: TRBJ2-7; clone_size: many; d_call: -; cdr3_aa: CASVKLQGRFYEQYF; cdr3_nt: TGTGCCAGTGTTAAGTTACAGGGCCGCTTCTACGAGCAGTACTTC
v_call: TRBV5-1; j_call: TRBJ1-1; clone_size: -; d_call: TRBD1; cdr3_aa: CASSSRQGKNTEAFF; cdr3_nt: TGCGCCAGCAGCTCCAGACAGGGAAAGAACACTGAAGCTTTCTTT
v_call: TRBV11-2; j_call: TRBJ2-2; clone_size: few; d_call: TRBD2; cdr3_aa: CASSSAGGLYTGELFF; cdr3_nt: TGTGCCAGCAGCTCCGCGGGGGGGCTTTACACCGGGGAGCTGTTTTTT
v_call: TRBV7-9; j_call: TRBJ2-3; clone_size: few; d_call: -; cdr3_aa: CASSFGVDTQYF; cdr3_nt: TGTGCCAGCAGCTTCGGGGTGGATACGCAGTATTTT
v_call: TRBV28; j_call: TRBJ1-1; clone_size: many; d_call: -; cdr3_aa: CASSSQARGHMNTEAFF; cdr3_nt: TGTGCCAGCAGTTCCCAAGCCCGGGGGCATATGAACACTGAAGCTTTCTTT
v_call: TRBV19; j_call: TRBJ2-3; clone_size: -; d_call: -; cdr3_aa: CASSIEGSAQYF; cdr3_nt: TGTGCCAGTAGTATAGAGGGATCTGCGCAGTATTTT
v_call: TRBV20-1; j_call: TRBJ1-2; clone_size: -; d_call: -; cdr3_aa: CSARDFPGADYGYTF; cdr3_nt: TGCAGTGCTAGAGATTTCCCAGGGGCGGACTATGGCTACACCTTC
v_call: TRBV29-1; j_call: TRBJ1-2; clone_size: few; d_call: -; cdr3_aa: CSVEEGQPPRGYTF; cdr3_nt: TGCAGCGTTGAAGAGGGGCAGCCCCCACGTGGCTACACCTTC
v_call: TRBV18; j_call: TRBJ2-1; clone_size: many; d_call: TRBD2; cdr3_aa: CASSPRSGSGGRNEQFF; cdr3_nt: TGTGCCAGCTCACCACGATCGGGTAGCGGGGGACGCAATGAGCAGTTCTTC
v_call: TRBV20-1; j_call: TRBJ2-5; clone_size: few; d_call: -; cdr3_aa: CSARRRAGASETQYF; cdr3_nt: TGCAGTGCCCGCCGGCGGGCAGGGGCCAGCGAGACCCAGTACTTC
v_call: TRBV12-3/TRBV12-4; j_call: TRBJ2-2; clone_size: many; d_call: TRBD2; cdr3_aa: CASSLAQRGALSGELFF; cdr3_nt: TGTGCCAGCAGTTTGGCCCAGCGGGGGGCCTTGTCCGGGGAGCTGTTTTTT
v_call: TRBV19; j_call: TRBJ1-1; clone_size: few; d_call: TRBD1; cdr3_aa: CASSIINIRDREAFF; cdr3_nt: TGTGCCAGTAGTATCATCAATATCCGGGACAGGGAAGCTTTCTTT
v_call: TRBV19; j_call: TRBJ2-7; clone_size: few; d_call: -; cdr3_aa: CASSSNREREQYF; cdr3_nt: TGTGCCAGTAGTAGTAACAGGGAGCGCGAGCAGTACTTC
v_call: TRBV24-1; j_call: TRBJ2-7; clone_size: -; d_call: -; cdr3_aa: CATSDLGGYEQYF; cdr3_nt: TGTGCCACCAGTGATTTAGGAGGCTACGAGCAGTACTTC
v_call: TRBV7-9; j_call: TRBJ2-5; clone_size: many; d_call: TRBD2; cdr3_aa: CASSLFGGRETQYF; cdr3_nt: TGTGCCAGCAGCTTATTTGGCGGGAGGGAGACCCAGTACTTC
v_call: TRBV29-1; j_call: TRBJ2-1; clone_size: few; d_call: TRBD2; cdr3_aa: CSVDERAGTSGHNEQFF; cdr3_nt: TGCAGCGTTGATGAGAGGGCAGGGACTAGCGGTCACAATGAGCAGTTCTTC
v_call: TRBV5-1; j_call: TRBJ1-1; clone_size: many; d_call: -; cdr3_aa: CASSLGVFRMNTEAFF; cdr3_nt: TGCGCCAGCAGCCTCGGGGTCTTCCGTATGAACACTGAAGCTTTCTTT
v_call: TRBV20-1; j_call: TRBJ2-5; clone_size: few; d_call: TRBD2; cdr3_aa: CRNATGTSGRDQETQYF; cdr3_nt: TGCAGGAATGCGACGGGGACTAGCGGGAGGGACCAAGAGACCCAGTACTTC
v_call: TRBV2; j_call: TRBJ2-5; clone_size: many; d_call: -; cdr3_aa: CASSEGGRGGETQYF; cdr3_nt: TGTGCCAGCAGTGAAGGGGGTCGGGGTGGCGAGACCCAGTACTTC
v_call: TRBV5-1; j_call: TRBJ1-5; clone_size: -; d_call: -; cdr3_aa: CASSSGPMGPGQPQHF; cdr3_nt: TGCGCCAGCAGCTCCGGTCCTATGGGACCGGGGCAGCCCCAGCATTTT
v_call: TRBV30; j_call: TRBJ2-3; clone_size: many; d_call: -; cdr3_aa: CAWIASTDTQYF; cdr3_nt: TGTGCCTGGATCGCTAGCACAGATACGCAGTATTTT
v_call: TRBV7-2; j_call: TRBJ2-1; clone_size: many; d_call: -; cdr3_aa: CASSLGGYPYNEQFF; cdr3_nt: TGTGCCAGCAGCTTAGGCGGCTACCCCTACAATGAGCAGTTCTTC
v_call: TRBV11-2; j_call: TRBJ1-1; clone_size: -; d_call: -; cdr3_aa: CASSSAGTWGLNTEAFF; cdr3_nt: TGTGCCAGCAGCTCTGCGGGGACATGGGGTTTGAACACTGAAGCTTTCTTT
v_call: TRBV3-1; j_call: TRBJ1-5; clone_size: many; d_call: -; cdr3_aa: CASSQEGSKQPQHF; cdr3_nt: TGTGCCAGCAGCCAAGAAGGGTCTAAGCAGCCCCAGCATTTT
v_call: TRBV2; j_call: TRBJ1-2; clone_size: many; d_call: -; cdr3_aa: CASIFGVGSGYTF; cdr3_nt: TGTGCCAGCATCTTCGGGGTGGGGAGTGGCTACACCTTC
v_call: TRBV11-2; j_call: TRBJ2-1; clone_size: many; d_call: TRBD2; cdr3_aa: CASSLWSGGSYNEQFF; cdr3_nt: TGTGCCAGCAGCTTATGGTCGGGAGGCTCCTACAATGAGCAGTTCTTC
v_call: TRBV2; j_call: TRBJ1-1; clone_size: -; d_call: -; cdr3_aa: CASTITGPSEAFF; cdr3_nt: TGTGCCAGCACCATAACAGGGCCCTCTGAAGCTTTCTTT
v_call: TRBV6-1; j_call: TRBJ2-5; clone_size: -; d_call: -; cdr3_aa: CASSVASSVRQETQYF; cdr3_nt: TGTGCCAGCAGTGTCGCATCTAGCGTACGACAAGAGACCCAGTACTTC
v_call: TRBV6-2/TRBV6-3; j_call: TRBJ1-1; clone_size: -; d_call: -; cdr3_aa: CASRGWGGRNTEAFF; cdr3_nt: TGTGCCAGCAGGGGATGGGGGGGACGTAACACTGAAGCTTTCTTT
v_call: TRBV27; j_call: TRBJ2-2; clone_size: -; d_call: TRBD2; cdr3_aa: CASSTSGRAVGTGELFF; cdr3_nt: TGTGCCAGCAGTACCTCAGGGAGGGCCGTTGGTACCGGGGAGCTGTTTTTT
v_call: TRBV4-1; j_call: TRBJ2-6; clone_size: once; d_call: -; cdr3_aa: CASSLQRGGSGANVLTF; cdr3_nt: TGCGCCAGCAGCCTACAAAGAGGGGGATCTGGGGCCAACGTCCTGACTTTC
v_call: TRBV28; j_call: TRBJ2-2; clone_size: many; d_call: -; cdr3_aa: CASSSRLNTGELFF; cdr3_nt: TGTGCCAGCAGTTCCAGGCTGAACACCGGGGAGCTGTTTTTT
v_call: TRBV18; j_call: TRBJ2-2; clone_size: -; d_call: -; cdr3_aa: CASSPPGGDTGELFF; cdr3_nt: TGTGCCAGCTCACCACCGGGCGGTGACACGGGGGAGCTGTTTTTT
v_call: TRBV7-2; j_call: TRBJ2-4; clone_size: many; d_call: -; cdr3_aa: CASSKSAQELAKNIQYF; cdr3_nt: TGTGCCAGCAGCAAAAGCGCCCAGGAGCTAGCCAAAAACATTCAGTACTTC
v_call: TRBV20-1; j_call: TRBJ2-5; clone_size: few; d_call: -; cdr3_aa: CSALRTPVPTQYF; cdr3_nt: TGCAGTGCTCTGAGGACTCCCGTTCCTACCCAGTACTTC